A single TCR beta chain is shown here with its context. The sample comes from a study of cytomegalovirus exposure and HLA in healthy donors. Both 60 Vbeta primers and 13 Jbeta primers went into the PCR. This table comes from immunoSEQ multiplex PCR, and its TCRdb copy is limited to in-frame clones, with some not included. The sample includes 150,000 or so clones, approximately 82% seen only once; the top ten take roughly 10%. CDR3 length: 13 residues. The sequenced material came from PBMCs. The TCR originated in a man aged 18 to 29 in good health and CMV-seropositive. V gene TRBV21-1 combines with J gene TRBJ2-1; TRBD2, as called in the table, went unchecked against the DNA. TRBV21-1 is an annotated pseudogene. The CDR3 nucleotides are TGTGCCAGCTCAGAGGGCTCCTACAATGAGCAGTTCTTC. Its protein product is CASSEGSYNEQFF.